One sample yielded the 29 T cell receptor beta chains listed below, sequenced in a study of blood T cell repertoires in COVID-19. Sequencing used immunoSEQ multiplex PCR; TCRdb keeps in-frame clones, though not all of them. This sample has about 160,000 clones, with around 82% found just once. The sequenced sample was peripheral blood. These receptor sequences come from a man aged 55 to 70 with active or convalescent COVID-19.

CDR3 nucleotide sequence: TGTGCCACCTCCGGGCCCTCGGGGAGCAATCAGCCCCAGCATTTT. It encodes CATSGPSGSNQPQHF. The chain uses TRBV24-1 and TRBJ1-5; D gene uncertain. Trimming left V 9 bases short and J 1 base short, with 15 bases between. The germline gives CDR1 KGHDR, CDR2 SFDVKD. This CDR3 comprises 15 residues.

The chain couples TRBV5-6 to TRBJ2-5, with 7 bases that match TRBD1. The trim removed 2 bases at V and 2 bases at J, leaving 9 bases unmatched. The CDR3 sequence is 16 residues long. Germline values: CDR1 SGHDT, CDR2 YYEEEE. The CDR3: CASSFRSQGPQETQYF. CDR3 DNA: TGTGCCAGCAGCTTTCGCTCACAGGGGCCTCAAGAGACCCAGTACTTC.

With regard to this clone: The sample holds other DNA sequences that translate to the same CDR3. This chain connects TRBV5-1 to TRBJ2-5; D is undetermined. Germline-derived CDR1 and CDR2 are SGHRS and YFSETQ. V lost 0 bases to trimming and J lost 4 bases, with 10 bases between them. CDR3 length equals 14 residues. CDR3 protein: CASSLGPGGETQYF. CDR3 DNA: TGCGCCAGCAGCTTGGGGCCAGGTGGAGAGACCCAGTACTTC.

This clone was detected only a few times. This sequence joins TRBV3-1 (or the pseudogene TRBV3-2) and TRBJ1-6, with TRBD1 as a possible D gene (6 bases). V lost 1 base and J 8 bases, leaving 12 bases between the germline ends. Germline V gives CDR1 LGHDT, CDR2 YNNKEL (reference sequence). The CDR3 loop spans 15 amino acids. The DNA of the CDR3 is TGTGCCAGCAGCCAAGGCCCAGGGGACGATTCACCCCTCCACTTT. Its protein product is CASSQGPGDDSPLHF.

This rearrangement joins TRBV2 to TRBJ1-6; no firm D call. V lost 10 bases to trimming and J lost 5 bases, with 18 bases between them. CDR1 and CDR2 (germline): SNHLY, FYNNEI. CDR3 length equals 15 residues. In DNA, the CDR3 is TGTGCCACAATCACCCGAGAGGGAGATAATTCACCCCTCCACTTT. Its translation: CATITREGDNSPLHF. Variable domain in full (rest from reference TRBV2 and TRBJ1-6): EPEVTQTPSHQVTQMGQEVILRCVPISNHLYFYWYRQILGQKVEFLVSFYNNEISEKSEIFDDQFSVERPDGSNFTLKIRSTKLEDSAMYFCATITREGDNSPLHFGNGTRLTVT.

V is TRBV27 and J is TRBJ2-7; D is perhaps TRBD2 (7 bases). This CDR3 is 14 amino acids long. Trimming stripped 2 bases from V and 2 bases from J, with 10 bases between. Germline CDR1 MNHEY, CDR2 SMNVEV (reference sequence). CDR3 sequence (DNA): TGTGCCAGCAGTTTAGGGGGGGGCCCCTACGAGCAGTACTTC. The encoded protein is CASSLGGGPYEQYF.

The chain joins TRBV7-2 to TRBJ1-1; weak D call: TRBD1 (6 bases). The CDR3 spans 16 residues. Germline CDR1 reads SGHTA; CDR2 reads FQGNSA. Between the trimmed V and J ends, which lost 5 bases and 3 bases, there was a span of 19 bases. The CDR3, as DNA: TGTGCCAGCAGCCCAGGGGCTCCCCGGAGCCACACTGAAGCTTTCTTT. Translation: CASSPGAPRSHTEAFF.

This sequence joins TRBV11-2 and TRBJ2-7; weak D call: TRBD2 (5 bases). Deletions cut 0 bases from V and 6 bases from J, with 6 bases between. CDR1 and CDR2 from the germline V gene are SGHAT and FQNNGV. CDR3 length: 12 residues. The CDR3 DNA sequence: TGTGCCAGCAGCTTAGATCGGGGCGAGCAGTACTTC. Translation gives CASSLDRGEQYF. The full variable domain, its missing parts supplied by reference TRBV11-2 and TRBJ2-7, is EAGVAQSPRYKIIEKRQSVAFWCNPISGHATLYWYQQILGQGPKLLIQFQNNGVVDDSQLPKDRFSAERLKGVDSTLKIQPAKLEDSAVYLCASSLDRGEQYFGPGTRLTVT.

CDR3 protein: CASSLASGEYNEQFF. The CDR3, as DNA: TGTGCCAGCAGCTTAGCTAGCGGAGAATACAATGAGCAGTTCTTC. This chain links TRBV7-2 with TRBJ2-1, with D possibly matching TRBD2 (6 bases). Per germline, CDR1 SGHTA and CDR2 FQGNSA. Deletions cut 0 bases from V and 4 bases from J, with 10 bases between. CDR3 size: 15 residues. The variable domain in full, completed from reference TRBV7-2 and TRBJ2-1, reads GAGVSQSPSNKVTEKGKDVELRCDPISGHTALYWYRQSLGQGLEFLIYFQGNSAPDKSGLPSDRFSAERTGGSVSTLTIQRTQQEDSAVYLCASSLASGEYNEQFFGPGTRLTVL.

The gene calls are TRBV11-1 and TRBJ2-2, with 7 bases fitting TRBD1. The germline V gene has CDR1 SGHAT and CDR2 FQDESV (reference sequence). Losses at the gene ends were 0 bases for V and 2 bases for J; bases not matched to a gene: 3. CDR3 length: 16 residues. CDR3 coding DNA: TGTGCCAGCAGCTTAGCCGGGACAGACAACACCGGGGAGCTGTTTTTT. Translating gives CASSLAGTDNTGELFF.

On this clone itself: Other DNA variants within this sample encode the same CDR3. The V and J genes are TRBV5-1 and TRBJ2-7; 8 nucleotides match TRBD1. Germline CDR1 reads SGHRS; CDR2 reads YFSETQ. The length of the CDR3 is 14 residues. V dropped 2 bases and J dropped 5; count of bases not matched to a gene: 6. The chain's CDR3 is CASSFGQGANEQYF. CDR3 nucleotides: TGCGCCAGCAGCTTTGGGCAGGGGGCGAACGAGCAGTACTTC.

The V gene is TRBV7-9, the J gene TRBJ2-1; D remains unclear. Trimming took 2 bases from V and 9 from J, leaving 17 bases between them. Germline V gives CDR1 SEHNR, CDR2 FQNEAQ (reference sequence). This CDR3 contains 15 residues. Here the CDR3 DNA reads TGTGCCAGCAGCTTATATATGTGGGCAATCAGTGAGCAGTTCTTC. Amino acids: CASSLYMWAISEQFF.

Regarding this clone: The junction departs from germline at one end; a sequencing error may be responsible. CDR3 amino acids: CAITASGDQETQYF. For the CDR3, the DNA is TGTGCAATCACGGCTAGCGGGGACCAAGAGACCCAGTACTTC. The J gene is TRBJ2-5, the V gene TRBV10-3; 9 bases agree with TRBD2. Looked up from germline, CDR1 is ENHRY and CDR2 is SYGVKD. The CDR3 loop spans 14 amino acids.

V usage is TRBV6-6 and J usage is TRBJ2-1; D not resolved. The CDR3 is 12 residues long. The germline CDR1 and CDR2 sequences are MNHNY and SVGAGI (reference sequence). The V gene lost 0 bases and the J gene lost 6 bases, with 3 bases spanning the gap. This CDR3 reads CASSYSSNEQFF. As DNA, the CDR3 is TGTGCCAGCAGTTACTCGAGCAATGAGCAGTTCTTC.

The table lists this clone with a count of one. The genes are TRBV6-6 and TRBJ1-5; tentative D call: TRBD1 (6 bases). CDR3 size: 16 residues. Germline V gene sequence: CDR1 MNHNY, CDR2 SVGAGI (reference sequence). The germline V and J ends were trimmed by 6 bases and 6 bases, with 21 bases remaining between them. CDR3 protein: CASSPDSRKYSQPQHF. The CDR3 bases are TGTGCCAGCAGCCCGGACAGCAGAAAATACTCTCAGCCCCAGCATTTT.

The chain has TRBV7-9 and TRBJ1-1, with TRBD1 as a possible D gene (6 bases). Germline CDR1 reads SEHNR; CDR2 reads FQNEAQ (reference sequence). This CDR3 is built from 15 residues. Trimming removed 5 bases from V and 4 bases from J, with 17 bases in between. In DNA form, the CDR3 reads TGTGCCAGCAGCCGCACCGGGGGCGGGGGCACTGAAGCTTTCTTT. Protein sequence: CASSRTGGGGTEAFF.

The chain uses TRBV9 and TRBJ1-2; 9 bases are a match to TRBD1. V lost 3 bases and J lost 4; bases outside the gene matches: 4. CDR3 length: 14 amino acids. Germline V gives CDR1 SGDLS, CDR2 YYNGEE. CDR3 residues: CASSEQGAGYGYTF. The DNA for the CDR3 is TGTGCCAGCAGCGAACAGGGGGCTGGCTATGGCTACACCTTC.

In its sample, this clone was seen a few times. The J gene is TRBJ1-2, the V gene TRBV5-6; 8 nucleotides match TRBD1. J was trimmed by 8 bases and V by 1 base; bases with no gene match: 16. Germline V CDR1 and CDR2: SGHDT, YYEEEE. CDR3 length: 17 amino acids. The CDR3 sequence is CASSLRQGASYPRGYTF. The CDR3, as DNA: TGTGCCAGCAGCTTGCGCCAGGGGGCGTCCTACCCCCGCGGCTACACCTTC.

The chain is built from TRBV18 and TRBJ2-6, with 7 bases fitting TRBD1. CDR1 is KGHSH, CDR2 LQKENI, per germline. CDR3 length equals 15 residues. Germline trimming cut 3 bases from V and 2 bases from J; bases unmatched to any gene: 1. CDR3 sequence (DNA): TGTGCCAGCTCACCCGACAGGGCTGGGGCCAACGTCCTGACTTTC. Translated: CASSPDRAGANVLTF. The whole variable domain, remainder taken from reference TRBV18 and TRBJ2-6, is NAGVMQNPRHLVRRRGQEARLRCSPMKGHSHVYWYRQLPEEGLKFMVYLQKENIIDESGMPKERFSAEFPKEGPSILRIQQVVRGDSAAYFCASSPDRAGANVLTFGAGSRLTVL.

The rearrangement links TRBV20-1 to TRBJ2-3, with 12 bases aligning to TRBD2. The CDR3 runs 11 residues. J gave up 12 bases and V 5 bases, and 3 bases lay outside the gene matches. Germline loops: CDR1 DFQATT, CDR2 SNEGSKA (reference sequence). CDR3 in DNA: TGCAGTGCTCTACTAGCGGGGGGTCAGTATTTT. It is translated as CSALLAGGQYF.

The rearrangement uses TRBV28 and TRBJ2-5; D is perhaps TRBD2 (7 bases). The CDR3 length is 16 residues. The germline gives CDR1 MDHEN, CDR2 SYDVKM. Trimming shortened V by 3 bases and J by 5 bases, and 19 bases separated the two germline ends. This chain's CDR3 is CASSFVRGGVSETQYF. CDR3 in DNA: TGTGCCAGCAGTTTTGTTCGCGGGGGCGTGAGTGAGACCCAGTACTTC. Full variable domain (missing parts from reference TRBV28 and TRBJ2-5): DVKVTQSSRYLVKRTGEKVFLECVQDMDHENMFWYRQDPGLGLRLIYFSYDVKMKEKGDIPEGYSVSREKKERFSLILESASTNQTSMYLCASSFVRGGVSETQYFGPGTRLLVL.

This clone showed up just a few times. The CDR3 region is CASSFGGGPGSPLHF. CDR3 DNA: TGTGCCAGCAGCTTTGGGGGAGGGCCAGGATCACCCCTCCACTTT. The rearrangement links TRBV11-2 to TRBJ1-6, with D maybe TRBD1 (5 bases). V was clipped by 3 bases and J by 10 bases, with 16 bases between them. Germline V CDR1 and CDR2: SGHAT, FQNNGV. The CDR3 loop spans 15 amino acids.

This chain joins TRBV18 and TRBJ1-1; perhaps TRBD1 as D (6 bases). This CDR3 contains 14 residues. Looked up from germline, CDR1 is KGHSH and CDR2 is LQKENI. Trimming removed 2 bases at V and 6 bases at J, with 13 bases between. The CDR3 sequence is CASSPDRLTSEAFF. DNA for the CDR3: TGTGCCAGCTCACCAGACAGGTTAACATCTGAAGCTTTCTTT.

V is TRBV2 and J is TRBJ2-3; 10 positions agree with TRBD1. CDR1 is SNHLY, CDR2 FYNNEI, per germline. The CDR3 is 15 amino acids. Losses at the gene ends were 4 bases for V and 1 base for J; bases not matched to a gene: 2. CDR3 amino acids: CASSVGTGGTDTQYF. DNA for the CDR3: TGTGCCAGCAGTGTAGGGACAGGGGGCACAGATACGCAGTATTTT.

The V and J genes are TRBV27 and TRBJ2-7; TRBD2 matches at 13 bases. The CDR3 has 15 residues. CDR1 and CDR2 from the germline V gene are MNHEY and SMNVEV (reference sequence). Losses at the gene ends were 5 bases for V and 3 bases for J; bases not matched to a gene: 4. The CDR3 spells CASSPRLAGGYEQYF. The CDR3 coding sequence is TGTGCCAGCAGTCCGAGACTAGCGGGGGGCTACGAGCAGTACTTC.

The chain couples TRBV5-1 to TRBJ1-4, with D maybe TRBD1 (6 bases). The V end lost 7 bases, the J end lost 7 bases, and 17 bases lay between the germline ends. The CDR3 runs 14 residues. Germline lookup yields CDR1 SGHRS and CDR2 YFSETQ. The CDR3 sequence is CASSDGGAGEKLFF. In DNA, the CDR3 is TGCGCCAGCTCGGATGGGGGGGCGGGTGAAAAACTGTTTTTT. Full variable domain (rest looked up from reference TRBV5-1 and TRBJ1-4): KAGVTQTPRYLIKTRGQQVTLSCSPISGHRSVSWYQQTPGQGLQFLFEYFSETQRNKGNFPGRFSGRQFSNSRSEMNVSTLELGDSALYLCASSDGGAGEKLFFGSGTQLSVL.

The sample holds one count of this clone. This sequence joins TRBV11-3 and TRBJ2-7, with a possible D match to TRBD2 (5 bases). The CDR3 extends over 14 amino acids. Germline CDR1 and CDR2: SGHNT and YENEEA. The V end was cut by 3 bases, the J end by 7 bases, with 16 bases between. The CDR3 region is CASSLGELPKEQYF. DNA for the CDR3: TGTGCCAGCAGCTTGGGAGAACTACCTAAGGAGCAGTACTTC.

This clone was counted at least ten times. The chain links TRBV7-9 to TRBJ2-7; D possibly corresponds to TRBD2 (5 bases). V was trimmed by 5 bases and J by 3 bases, leaving 14 bases between them. The CDR3 loop spans 14 amino acids. The germline V gene has CDR1 SEHNR and CDR2 FQNEAQ (reference sequence). CDR3: CASSPRTGVYEQYF. In DNA, the CDR3 is TGTGCCAGCAGCCCCCGGACTGGCGTCTACGAGCAGTACTTC.

The rearrangement joins TRBV29-1 to TRBJ2-7; 8 nucleotides align to TRBD2. CDR3 length: 12 residues. Germline trimming cut 6 bases from V and 5 bases from J; bases unmatched to any gene: 6. Germline values: CDR1 SQVTM, CDR2 ANQGSEA. The CDR3 is CSVLGTSDEQYF. Written as DNA, the CDR3 is TGCAGCGTGCTCGGGACTAGTGACGAGCAGTACTTC.